The source of this TCR beta chain is a study of T-cell reconstitution after alpha-beta-depleted transplantation in children. Preparing the TCRbeta library involved the use of unique molecular identifiers. TCRdb independently ran MiXCR on the PCR reads; one entry per CDR3 protein. Of some 490,000 distinct CDR3 sequences in the sample, roughly an eighth were seen once. The length of the CDR3 is 15 residues. Trimming took off 0 bases at V and 0 bases at J, with 8 bases between the two ends. CDR1 and CDR2 from the germline V gene are SGHRS and YFSETQ. The input for sequencing was PBMCs from the stem cell graft donor, taken from the stem cell graft. This sequence joins TRBV5-1 and TRBJ2-3; D gene unclear. The receptor comes from a human donor who donated a stem cell graft to a child with combined immunodeficiency. Here the CDR3 reads CASSLDLGSTDTQYF. The CDR3 DNA reads as TGCGCCAGCAGCTTGGACCTAGGTAGCACAGATACGCAGTATTTT.